The sequence of this T cell receptor (beta chain) was determined in a study of T cells in Graves' hyperthyroidism and ophthalmopathy. TCR beta CDR3 sequences were amplified from RNA transcripts. Initially, a first-round RT-PCR of the TCR CDR3 employed the HTBI primer set. TCRdb used MiXCR to reprocess the multiplex PCR reads, holding one entry per CDR3 protein. This sample has about 720,000 distinct CDR3 sequences, with around 17% found just once. V was shortened by 6 bases and J by 7 bases, with 9 bases between the two germline ends. The CDR3 is 12 residues long. The sequencing input was blood. The chain uses TRBV12-3 or TRBV12-4 and TRBJ2-2; no clear D gene. The receptor was isolated from a man between 18 and 35 years old with Graves' hyperthyroidism. The CDR3 spells CASRHISGELFF. CDR3 nucleotides: TGTGCCAGCAGACACATAAGCGGGGAGCTGTTTTTT.